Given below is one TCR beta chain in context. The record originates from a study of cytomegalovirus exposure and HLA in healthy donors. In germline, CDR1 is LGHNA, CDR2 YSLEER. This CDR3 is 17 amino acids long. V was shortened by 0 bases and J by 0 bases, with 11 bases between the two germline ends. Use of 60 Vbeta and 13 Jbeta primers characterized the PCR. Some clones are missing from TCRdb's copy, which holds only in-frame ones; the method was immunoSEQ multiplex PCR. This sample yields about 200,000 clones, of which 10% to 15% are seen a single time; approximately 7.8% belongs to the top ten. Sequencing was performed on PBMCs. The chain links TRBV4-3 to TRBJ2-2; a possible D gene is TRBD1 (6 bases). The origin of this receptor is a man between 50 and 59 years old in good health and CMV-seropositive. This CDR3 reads CASSQDSGATNTGELFF. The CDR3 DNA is TGCGCCAGCAGCCAAGATTCAGGGGCTACGAACACCGGGGAGCTGTTTTTT.